The T cell receptor beta chain described here comes from a study of human T cells and chemical hapten exposure. For the study at large: Patches with 0.01% DPC went on the upper back, and the tests were read at 6 days. The study, taken as a whole, reports: TCRs at high frequency, those above 1 in 1000, did not change with DPC sensitization.

MiXCR, run by TCRdb on the RACE reads, gives a single entry per CDR3 protein. This sample has just over 350,000 distinct CDR3 sequences; nearly 6.5% occur once, and the top ten carry about 5.6%. Time point in this sample: patch test 2, 6 weeks after DPC sensitization. Treatment reported: therapeutic diphenylcyclopropenone sensitization with weekly scalp DPC. Blood was collected ahead of every patch test applied. The ends lost 2 bases at V and 3 bases at J; junction bases unmatched: 3. The germline gives CDR1 LGHDT, CDR2 YNNKEL (reference sequence). The CDR3 length is 14 residues. This clonotype turned up a few times. Its antigen remains unidentified.

The receptor was isolated from a woman aged 18-29 years with alopecia areata. Some clones in this sample may be carry-over from other donors' samples. Source: whole blood, taken in connection with sensitization to the hapten diphenylcyclopropenone (DPC). The V gene is TRBV3-1, the J gene TRBJ1-1, with 7 positions matching TRBD1. CDR3 nucleotide sequence: TGTGCCAGCAGCCAAAGGGGGCGGCACACTGAAGCTTTCTTT. Translating it yields CASSQRGRHTEAFF.